The 5 T cell receptor beta chains below were found in one sample sequenced in a study of CD8+ T cells in alopecia areata. RNA was isolated and reverse transcribed to cDNA, the sequencing template. Only in-frame clones appear in the TCRdb table, and some are missing; sequencing was by immunoSEQ multiplex PCR. Among roughly 150,000 clones listed, about 60% were seen once. Material: CD4+ T cells sorted from blood, obtained at week 0. These receptors were taken from a human donor with alopecia areata.

The rearrangement links TRBV29-1 to TRBJ2-7; possibly TRBD2 for D (5 bases). The germline V and J ends were trimmed by 2 bases and 6 bases, with 11 bases remaining between them. This CDR3 has 12 residues. The germline CDR1 and CDR2 sequences are SQVTM and ANQGSEA. The CDR3 DNA is TGCAGCGTTGAAAGAACTAGTTCCGAGCAGTACTTC. Protein: CSVERTSSEQYF.

The CDR3 DNA sequence: TGTGCCAGCAGCTTGGCCTCCCGCGACACGAACACCGGGGAGCTGTTTTTT. Protein: CASSLASRDTNTGELFF. The chain carries TRBV5-6 and TRBJ2-2; D uncertain. Germline lookup yields CDR1 SGHDT and CDR2 YYEEEE. This CDR3 contains 17 residues. The V and J ends lost 0 bases and 0 bases respectively, with 12 bases between them.

V and J are TRBV7-9 and TRBJ2-3; 10 bases fit TRBD2. This CDR3 comprises 17 residues. Germline trimming cut 4 bases from V and 2 bases from J; bases unmatched to any gene: 9. The germline gives CDR1 SEHNR, CDR2 FQNEAQ (reference sequence). The CDR3 DNA follows: TGTGCCAGCAGCTCCGAGTTTAGCGGGGGGACCACAGATACGCAGTATTTT. Its translation: CASSSEFSGGTTDTQYF.

The gene calls are TRBV5-4 and TRBJ1-2; maybe TRBD1 (6 bases). Deletions cut 4 bases from V and 1 base from J, with 14 bases between. Germline V lookup: CDR1 SGHNT, CDR2 YYREEE (reference sequence). CDR3 length equals 15 residues. Written as DNA, the CDR3 is TGTGCCAGCAGCCAACAGGGTGCCCTTAACTATGGCTACACCTTC. It specifies CASSQQGALNYGYTF.

The rearrangement links TRBV15 to TRBJ2-3, with TRBD2 matching 8 bases. This CDR3 is built from 14 residues. J was trimmed by 4 bases and V by 5 bases; bases with no gene match: 5. Germline CDR1 is LNHNV and CDR2 is YYDKDF (reference sequence). CDR3 in amino acids: CATSHRGGADTQYF. DNA of the CDR3: TGTGCCACCAGCCACCGGGGGGGAGCAGATACGCAGTATTTT.